Shown below are 24 T cell receptor beta chains from a single sample sequenced in a study of blood T cell repertoires in COVID-19. This table comes from immunoSEQ multiplex PCR, and its TCRdb copy is limited to in-frame clones, with some not included. The sample includes roughly 250,000 clones, over 70% seen only once; the top ten take around 3.1%. Sequenced sample: PBMCs or T cells enriched from blood (not recorded which). The source of these receptors is a woman aged 40 to 50 who had been exposed to COVID-19.

The chain employs TRBV19 and TRBJ1-4, with D tentatively TRBD1 (6 bases). CDR1 and CDR2 from the germline V gene are LNHDA and SQIVND (reference sequence). CDR3 length: 17 amino acids. The V gene lost 5 bases and the J gene lost 10 bases, with 26 bases spanning the gap. The CDR3 reads CASSVVGARGGRGKLFF. The CDR3 DNA reads TGTGCCAGTAGTGTTGTTGGGGCCAGGGGCGGTCGGGGAAAACTGTTTTTT.

This clone was picked up one time. The chain joins TRBV28 to TRBJ1-5, with 8 bases identical to TRBD1. The CDR3 has 16 amino acids. CDR1 MDHEN and CDR2 SYDVKM come from the germline V gene. With 2 bases clipped from V and 0 bases from J, the junction kept 3 bases outside the gene matches. The CDR3 DNA is TGTGCCAGCAGTTTACCACAGGGGGATAGCAATCAGCCCCAGCATTTT. Amino acids: CASSLPQGDSNQPQHF.

CDR3 DNA sequence: TGTGCCAGTAGTATTGTCTTTTTTGGGCAAATCAATGAGCAGTTCTTC. Protein: CASSIVFFGQINEQFF. The chain combines TRBV19 with TRBJ2-1; D remains unclear. CDR1 is LNHDA and CDR2 is SQIVND in the germline V gene (reference sequence). The V end lost 3 bases, the J end lost 6 bases, and 18 bases lay between the germline ends. This CDR3 has 16 amino acids.

The CDR3 region is CASSLVASGTDTQYF. Written as DNA, the CDR3 is TGTGCCAGCAGCTTAGTTGCTAGCGGCACAGATACGCAGTATTTT. The chain uses TRBV7-6 and TRBJ2-3; D is perhaps TRBD2 (6 bases). The CDR3 spans 15 residues. Per the germline V gene, CDR1 is SGHVS and CDR2 is FNYEAQ. Trimming left V 1 base short and J 1 base short, with 9 bases between.

J is TRBJ2-3 and V is TRBV2; TRBD1 agrees at 10 bases. Germline-derived CDR1 and CDR2 are SNHLY and FYNNEI. After removal of 10 bases from V and 3 bases from J, the junction contained 4 bases not matched to a gene. CDR3 length: 13 amino acids. The CDR3 DNA sequence: TGTGCCACCCGGACAGGGGGGACAGATACGCAGTATTTT. Its translation is CATRTGGTDTQYF.

The rearrangement joins TRBV6-5 to TRBJ1-2; D is unclear. The CDR3 is 11 amino acids. Germline V gene lookup returns CDR1 MNHEY and CDR2 SVGAGI. V dropped 10 bases and J dropped 2 bases, with 8 bases sitting between them. CDR3 region: CATGVNYGYTF. Here the CDR3 DNA reads TGTGCCACAGGCGTCAACTATGGCTACACCTTC.

The rearrangement joins TRBV29-1 to TRBJ1-1; D not resolved. Per the germline V gene, CDR1 is SQVTM and CDR2 is ANQGSEA. The CDR3 is made up of 11 amino acids. Trimming cost V 2 bases and J 5 bases, with 6 bases left between them. In nucleotides, the CDR3 is TGCAGCGTTGAAAGACTGACTGAAGCTTTCTTT. The encoded protein is CSVERLTEAFF.

This chain joins TRBV5-1 and TRBJ1-6, with D possibly TRBD1 on 5 matching bases. Germline V gives CDR1 SGHRS, CDR2 YFSETQ. This CDR3 has 12 amino acids. With 5 bases removed from V and 8 bases from J, the gap between germline ends came to 8 bases. The CDR3 region has the DNA TGCGCCAGCAGGACGGGGGATTCACCCCTCCACTTT. Translated, it gives CASRTGDSPLHF.

The rearrangement joins TRBV2 to TRBJ2-7; D unresolved. Trimming left V 8 bases short and J 2 bases short, with 10 bases between. The CDR3 contains 12 residues. Germline loops: CDR1 SNHLY, CDR2 FYNNEI. The CDR3 nucleotides read TGTGCCAGCCTCAGGCGCACCTACGAGCAGTACTTC. This gives the protein CASLRRTYEQYF.

The rearrangement joins TRBV30 to TRBJ1-5; D might be TRBD1 (5 bases). CDR3 length equals 13 residues. Deletions cut 2 bases from V and 6 bases from J, with 11 bases between. Looked up from germline, CDR1 is GTSNPN and CDR2 is SVGIG (reference sequence). The CDR3 coding sequence is TGTGCCTGGAGTAGTGGGGCTATTCAGCCCCAGCATTTT. Translating gives CAWSSGAIQPQHF.

This clone has only one observation. This chain joins TRBV10-3 and TRBJ2-3; TRBD2 is a possible D gene (6 bases). The CDR3 is 14 amino acids. Germline V gene sequence: CDR1 ENHRY, CDR2 SYGVKD. V lost 6 bases and J 3 bases, leaving 13 bases between the germline ends. In DNA, the CDR3 is TGTGCCATCAGGGAGGGTGGCGGTACAGATACGCAGTATTTT. Translating gives CAIREGGGTDTQYF.

The chain has TRBV19 and TRBJ2-3; possibly TRBD1 for D (5 bases). The CDR3 has 17 residues. Trimming left V 0 bases short and J 3 bases short, with 16 bases between. The germline gives CDR1 LNHDA, CDR2 SQIVND (reference sequence). The CDR3 loop is CASSIDGRWGPTDTQYF. CDR3 DNA sequence: TGTGCCAGTAGTATAGATGGAAGGTGGGGCCCTACAGATACGCAGTATTTT.

The V call is TRBV27, the J call TRBJ2-2, with TRBD2 matching over 7 bases. The CDR3 is 15 residues long. The V gene end was trimmed by 5 bases and the J gene end by 6 bases; junction bases not matched to a gene: 9. CDR1 is MNHEY and CDR2 is SMNVEV in the germline V gene (reference sequence). The CDR3 DNA reads as TGTGCCAGCAGTCCACAAGGACTAGTTCCCGGGGAGCTGTTTTTT. The encoded protein is CASSPQGLVPGELFF.

This clone has just one count. J is TRBJ2-6 and V is TRBV5-8; D is perhaps TRBD1 (6 bases). CDR3 length equals 16 residues. V lost 0 bases and J lost 4, with 11 bases in between. Germline V gives CDR1 SGHTS, CDR2 YDEGEE. The CDR3 region has the DNA TGTGCCAGCAGCTTGGGACGGGACACAGGGGCCAACGTCCTGACTTTC. It yields the protein CASSLGRDTGANVLTF. Full variable domain (rest looked up from reference TRBV5-8 and TRBJ2-6): EAGVTQSPTHLIKTRGQQATLRCSPISGHTSVYWYQQALGLGLQFLLWYDEGEERNRGNFPPRFSGRQFPNYSSELNVNALELEDSALYLCASSLGRDTGANVLTFGAGSRLTVL.

The chain links TRBV7-3 to TRBJ2-1, with no clear D. The germline V gene has CDR1 SGHTA and CDR2 FQGTGA. Trimming removed 1 base from V and 10 bases from J, with 11 bases in between. This CDR3 contains 13 residues. CDR3 nucleotides: TGTGCCAGCAGCTTAAACGACGGAGACGAGCAGTTCTTC. Its translation is CASSLNDGDEQFF.

The chain has TRBV6-2 or TRBV6-3 and TRBJ2-5; D perhaps matches TRBD1 (7 bases). Germline V gene lookup returns CDR1 MNHEY and CDR2 SVGEGT. Deletions cut 4 bases from V and 4 bases from J, with 16 bases between. The CDR3 spans 15 residues. CDR3 in DNA: TGTGCCAGCAGTTCGGGACAGCTCGGGGGAGAGACCCAGTACTTC. Its protein is CASSSGQLGGETQYF.

The genes are TRBV7-8 and TRBJ1-2; TRBD1 aligns across 9 bases. The CDR3 is 15 amino acids. CDR1 is SGHVS, CDR2 FQNEAQ, per germline. V gave up 5 bases and J gave up 4 bases; unmatched junction bases: 8. CDR3 in amino acids: CASSQTGTGIYGYTF. CDR3 in DNA: TGTGCCAGCAGCCAAACCGGGACAGGGATCTATGGCTACACCTTC.

In this sample, this clone turned up a few times. The chain couples TRBV6-1 to TRBJ2-7; 7 bases match TRBD2. The CDR3 loop spans 15 amino acids. CDR1 MNHNS and CDR2 SASEGT come from the germline V gene. Trimming at V came to 1 base and at J to 0 bases, leaving 3 bases not matched to a gene. CDR3 loop: CASSEDGGSSYEQYF. In DNA form, the CDR3 reads TGTGCCAGCAGTGAAGACGGGGGGAGCTCCTACGAGCAGTACTTC.

The chain employs TRBV4-2 and TRBJ2-1, with TRBD2 matching 13 bases. The CDR3 is 15 residues long. The germline CDR1 and CDR2 sequences are LGHNA and YNFKEQ. With V trimmed by 2 bases and J by 6 bases, 1 base remained unmatched. The CDR3 region is CASSQTSGGANEQFF. DNA of the CDR3: TGTGCCAGCAGCCAAACTAGCGGGGGGGCCAATGAGCAGTTCTTC.

V and J are TRBV9 and TRBJ2-1, with a possible D match to TRBD2 (6 bases). V was cut by 0 bases and J by 5 bases, with 12 bases left in between. Germline V gives CDR1 SGDLS, CDR2 YYNGEE. This CDR3 has 15 amino acids. CDR3: CASSVEASANNEQFF. The CDR3 DNA reads TGTGCCAGCAGCGTAGAAGCTAGCGCCAACAATGAGCAGTTCTTC.

This rearrangement joins TRBV4-1 to TRBJ2-4; perhaps TRBD1 as D (8 bases). The germline gives CDR1 MGHRA, CDR2 YSYEKL. CDR3 length: 16 residues. The V end was cut by 4 bases, the J end by 8 bases, with 21 bases between. This CDR3 reads CASSRGHTGGVDIQYF. The CDR3 bases are TGCGCCAGCAGCCGGGGTCATACAGGGGGGGTGGACATTCAGTACTTC.

V is TRBV7-2 and J is TRBJ2-5; perhaps TRBD1 as D (6 bases). With 5 bases removed from V and 0 bases from J, the gap between germline ends came to 13 bases. Germline CDR1 and CDR2: SGHTA and FQGNSA. The CDR3 totals 15 residues. The chain's CDR3 is CASSTRTGNQETQYF. DNA for the CDR3: TGTGCCAGCAGCACCCGAACAGGGAACCAAGAGACCCAGTACTTC.

This clone has only one observation. The CDR3, as DNA: TGTGCCAGCAGCCAAGAGGGACTAGCGGAGAACACCGGGGAGCTGTTTTTT. Protein sequence: CASSQEGLAENTGELFF. This chain connects TRBV4-2 to TRBJ2-2, with TRBD2 matching over 11 bases. The V and J ends lost 0 bases and 1 base, in that order; junction bases with no gene match: 1. Germline V lookup: CDR1 LGHNA, CDR2 YNFKEQ. This CDR3 spans 17 amino acids.

The chain couples TRBV6-6 to TRBJ1-1; TRBD1 matches 8 bases. The CDR3 loop spans 13 amino acids. CDR1 and CDR2 from the germline V gene are MNHNY and SVGAGI (reference sequence). The ends lost 6 bases at V and 3 bases at J; junction bases unmatched: 3. CDR3 sequence reads: CASRDRVDTEAFF. As DNA, the CDR3 is TGTGCCAGCAGGGACAGGGTTGACACTGAAGCTTTCTTT.